Listed below are T cell receptor beta chains from one sample, sequenced in a study of OX40 agonist ivuxolimab in advanced cancers. Profiled with immunoSEQ multiplex PCR; TCRdb holds only in-frame clones, not every one. The profile covers about 35,000 clones, with around 74% appearing a single time and roughly a fifth taken by the ten largest. Material: CD4+ or CD8+ T cells sorted from blood, obtained in a trial of the OX40 agonist ivuxolimab. These receptors came from an adult with an advanced solid tumor such as melanoma, head and neck, liver or kidney cancer. The conserved cysteine and the conserved F or W are not part of the CDR3 here.

v_call: TRBV6-1
cdr3_aa: ASSDYSGGRNEQF

v_call: TRBV27
cdr3_aa: ASRAGFTLNQPQH

v_call: TRBV2
cdr3_aa: ASSEALTTDTQY

v_call: TRBV5-1
cdr3_aa: ASSLGVSLQETQY

v_call: TRBV28
cdr3_aa: ASSLPLESSGNTIY

v_call: TRBV7-2
cdr3_aa: ASSLGGRVDTQY

v_call: TRBV7-2
cdr3_aa: ASSLDSGGASYNEQF

v_call: TRBV30
cdr3_aa: AWKSRRLAGYQETQY

v_call: TRBV27
cdr3_aa: ASSFSYGYT

v_call: TRBV7-2
cdr3_aa: ASSSTRDQPQH

v_call: TRBV18
cdr3_aa: ASSRYRDLTEAF

v_call: TRBV5-4
cdr3_aa: ASSFAERGVAFDEQY

v_call: TRBV6-1
cdr3_aa: ASSETVAGNEQF

v_call: TRBV5-6
cdr3_aa: ASSPDQGAFYNEQF

v_call: TRBV5-1
cdr3_aa: ASSRLGDRAHEQY

v_call: TRBV10-2
cdr3_aa: ASTRTSGGYEQY

v_call: TRBV5-1
cdr3_aa: ASTLSGGGTDTQY

v_call: TRBV21-1
cdr3_aa: ASSTTMRTSSSETQY

v_call: TRBV14
cdr3_aa: ASSQDPIMNTEAF

v_call: TRBV13
cdr3_aa: ASSLGRGNQPQH

v_call: TRBV11-1
cdr3_aa: ASSRDGGAF

v_call: TRBV2
cdr3_aa: ASGRIPTSTDTQY

v_call: TRBV29-1
cdr3_aa: SAMTSGGIQETQY

v_call: TRBV29-1
cdr3_aa: SVEIELGHNEQF

v_call: TRBV4-1
cdr3_aa: ASSHLGQGESGYT

v_call: TRBV6-6
cdr3_aa: ASSYSIQGAGQPQH